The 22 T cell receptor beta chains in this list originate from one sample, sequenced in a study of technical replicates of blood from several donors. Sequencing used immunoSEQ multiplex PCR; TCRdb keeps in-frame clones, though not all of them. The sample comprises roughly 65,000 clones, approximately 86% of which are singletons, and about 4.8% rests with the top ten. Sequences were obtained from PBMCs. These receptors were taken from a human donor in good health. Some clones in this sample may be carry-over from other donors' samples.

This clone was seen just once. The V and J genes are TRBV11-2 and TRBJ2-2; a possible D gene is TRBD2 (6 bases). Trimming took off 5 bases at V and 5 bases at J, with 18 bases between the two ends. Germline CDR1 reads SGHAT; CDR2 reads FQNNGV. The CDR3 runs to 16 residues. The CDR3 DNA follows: TGTGCCAGCAGCCGAGGGCGGGATTGGGGGACCGGGGAGCTGTTTTTT. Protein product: CASSRGRDWGTGELFF.

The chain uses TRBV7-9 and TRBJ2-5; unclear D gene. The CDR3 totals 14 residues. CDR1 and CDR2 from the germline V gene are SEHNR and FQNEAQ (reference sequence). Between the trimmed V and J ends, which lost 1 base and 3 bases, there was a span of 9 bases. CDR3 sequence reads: CASSLVPEEETQYF. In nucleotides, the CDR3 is TGTGCCAGCAGCTTAGTTCCAGAGGAAGAGACCCAGTACTTC.

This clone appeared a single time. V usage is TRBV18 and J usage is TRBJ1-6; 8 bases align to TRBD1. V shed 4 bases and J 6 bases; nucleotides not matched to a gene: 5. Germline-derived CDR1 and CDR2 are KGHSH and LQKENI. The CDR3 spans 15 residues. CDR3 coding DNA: TGTGCCAGCTCACAGGAGGACAGGGTTAATTCACCCCTCCACTTT. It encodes CASSQEDRVNSPLHF.

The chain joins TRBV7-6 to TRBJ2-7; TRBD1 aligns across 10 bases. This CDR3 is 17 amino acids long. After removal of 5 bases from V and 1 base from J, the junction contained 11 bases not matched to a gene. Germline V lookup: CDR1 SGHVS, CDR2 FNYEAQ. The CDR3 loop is CASSPSGTGVGSYEQYF. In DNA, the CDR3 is TGTGCCAGCAGCCCCTCCGGGACAGGGGTTGGGTCCTACGAGCAGTACTTC.

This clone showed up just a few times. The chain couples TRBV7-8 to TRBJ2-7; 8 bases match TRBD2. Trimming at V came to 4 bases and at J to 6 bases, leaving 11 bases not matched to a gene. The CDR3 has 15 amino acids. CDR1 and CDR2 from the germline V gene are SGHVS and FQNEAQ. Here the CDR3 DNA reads TGTGCCAGCAGCTGGTCTAGAGCGGGAGCAGGCGAGCAGTACTTC. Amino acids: CASSWSRAGAGEQYF. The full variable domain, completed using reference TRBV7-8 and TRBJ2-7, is GAGVSQSPRYKVAKRGQDVALRCDPISGHVSLFWYQQALGQGPEFLTYFQNEAQLDKSGLPSDRFFAERPEGSVSTLKIQRTQQEDSAVYLCASSWSRAGAGEQYFGPGTRLTVT.

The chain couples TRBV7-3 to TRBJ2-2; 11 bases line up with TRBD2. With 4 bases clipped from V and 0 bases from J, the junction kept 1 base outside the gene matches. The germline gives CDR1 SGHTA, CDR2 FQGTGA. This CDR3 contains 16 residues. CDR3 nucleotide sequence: TGTGCCAGCAGCTCTAGCGGGAGGTCGAACACCGGGGAGCTGTTTTTT. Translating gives CASSSSGRSNTGELFF. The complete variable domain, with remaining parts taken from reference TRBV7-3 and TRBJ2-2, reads GAGVSQTPSNKVTEKGKYVELRCDPISGHTALYWYRQSLGQGPEFLIYFQGTGAADDSGLPNDRFFAVRPEGSVSTLKIQRTERGDSAVYLCASSSSGRSNTGELFFGEGSRLTVL.

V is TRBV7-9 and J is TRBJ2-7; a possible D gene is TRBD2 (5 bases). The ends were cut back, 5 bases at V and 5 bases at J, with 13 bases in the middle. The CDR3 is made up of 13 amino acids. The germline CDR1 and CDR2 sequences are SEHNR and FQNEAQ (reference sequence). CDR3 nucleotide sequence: TGTGCCAGCAGCCGGGGAACCCTTAACGAGCAGTACTTC. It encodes CASSRGTLNEQYF.

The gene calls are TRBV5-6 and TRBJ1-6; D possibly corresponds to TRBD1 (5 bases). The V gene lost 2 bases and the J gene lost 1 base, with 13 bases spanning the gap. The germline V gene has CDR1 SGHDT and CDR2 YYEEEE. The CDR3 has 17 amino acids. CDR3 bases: TGTGCCAGCAGCTTAGGTCCAGGGAGGTCCTATAATTCACCCCTCCACTTT. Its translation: CASSLGPGRSYNSPLHF. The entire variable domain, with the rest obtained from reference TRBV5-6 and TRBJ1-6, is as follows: DAGVTQSPTHLIKTRGQQVTLRCSPKSGHDTVSWYQQALGQGPQFIFQYYEEEERQRGNFPDRFSGHQFPNYSSELNVNALLLGDSALYLCASSLGPGRSYNSPLHFGNGTRLTVT.

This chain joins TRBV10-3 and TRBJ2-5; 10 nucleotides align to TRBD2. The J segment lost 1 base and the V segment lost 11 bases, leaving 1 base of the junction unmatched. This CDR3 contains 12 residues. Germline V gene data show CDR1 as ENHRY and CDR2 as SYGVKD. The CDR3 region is CAASGGQETQYF. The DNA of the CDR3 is TGTGCCGCTAGCGGGGGCCAAGAGACCCAGTACTTC.

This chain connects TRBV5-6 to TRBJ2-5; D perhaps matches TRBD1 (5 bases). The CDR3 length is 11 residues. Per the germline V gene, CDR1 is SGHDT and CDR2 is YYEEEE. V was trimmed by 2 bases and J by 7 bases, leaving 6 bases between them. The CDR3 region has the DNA TGTGCCAGCAGCTTAAGGGGGACCCAGTACTTC. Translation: CASSLRGTQYF.

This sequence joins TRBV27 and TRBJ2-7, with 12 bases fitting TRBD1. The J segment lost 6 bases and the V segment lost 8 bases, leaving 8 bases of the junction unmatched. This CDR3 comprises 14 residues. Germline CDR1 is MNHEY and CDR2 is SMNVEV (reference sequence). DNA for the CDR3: TGTGCCAGCCCCCGGGACAGGGGGCCTCGCGAGCAGTACTTC. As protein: CASPRDRGPREQYF.

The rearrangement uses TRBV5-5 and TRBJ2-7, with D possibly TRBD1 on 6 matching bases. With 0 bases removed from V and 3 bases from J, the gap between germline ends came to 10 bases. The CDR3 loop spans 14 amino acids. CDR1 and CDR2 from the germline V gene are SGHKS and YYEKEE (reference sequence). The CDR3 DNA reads TGTGCCAGCAGCTTGGGACAGGTACTCTACGAGCAGTACTTC. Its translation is CASSLGQVLYEQYF.

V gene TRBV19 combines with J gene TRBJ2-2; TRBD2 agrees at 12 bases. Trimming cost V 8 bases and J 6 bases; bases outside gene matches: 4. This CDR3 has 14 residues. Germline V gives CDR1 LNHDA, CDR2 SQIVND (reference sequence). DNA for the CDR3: TGTGCCAGTCGAACTAGCGGGGGGTCCGGGGAGCTGTTTTTT. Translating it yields CASRTSGGSGELFF.

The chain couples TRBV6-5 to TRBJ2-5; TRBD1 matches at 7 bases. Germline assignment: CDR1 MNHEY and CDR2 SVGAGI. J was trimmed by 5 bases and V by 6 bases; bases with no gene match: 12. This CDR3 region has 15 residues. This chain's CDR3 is CASRTGQRWVETQYF. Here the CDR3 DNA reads TGTGCCAGCAGGACGGGACAGCGCTGGGTGGAGACCCAGTACTTC.

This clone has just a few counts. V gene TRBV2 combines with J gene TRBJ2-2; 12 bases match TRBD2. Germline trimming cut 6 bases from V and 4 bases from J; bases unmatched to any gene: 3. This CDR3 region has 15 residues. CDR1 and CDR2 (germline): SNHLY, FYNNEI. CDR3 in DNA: TGTGCCAGCAGAAGACTAGCGGGGGTCACCGGGGAGCTGTTTTTT. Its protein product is CASRRLAGVTGELFF.

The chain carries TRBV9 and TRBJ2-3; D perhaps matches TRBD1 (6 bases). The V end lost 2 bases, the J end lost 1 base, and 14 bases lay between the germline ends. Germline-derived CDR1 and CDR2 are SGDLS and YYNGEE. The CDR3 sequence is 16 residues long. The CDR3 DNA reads TGTGCCAGCAGCGTCCTAGGGGGTCACGGCACAGATACGCAGTATTTT. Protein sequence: CASSVLGGHGTDTQYF.

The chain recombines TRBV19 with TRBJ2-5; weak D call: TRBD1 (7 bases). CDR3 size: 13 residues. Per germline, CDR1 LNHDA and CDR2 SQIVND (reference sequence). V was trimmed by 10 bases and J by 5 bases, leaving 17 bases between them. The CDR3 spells CATVRGAGETQYF. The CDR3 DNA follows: TGTGCCACCGTCAGGGGGGCTGGGGAGACCCAGTACTTC.

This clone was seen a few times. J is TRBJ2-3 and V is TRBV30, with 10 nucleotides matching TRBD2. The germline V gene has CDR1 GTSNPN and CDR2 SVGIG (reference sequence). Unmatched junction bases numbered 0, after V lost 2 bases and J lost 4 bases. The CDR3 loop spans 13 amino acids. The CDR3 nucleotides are TGTGCCTGGAGTCTAGCGGGAGCAGATACGCAGTATTTT. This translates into CAWSLAGADTQYF. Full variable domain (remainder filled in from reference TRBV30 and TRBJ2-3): SQTIHQWPATLVQPVGSPLSLECTVEGTSNPNLYWYRQAAGRGLQLLFYSVGIGQISSEVPQNLSASRPQDRQFILSSKKLLLSDSGFYLCAWSLAGADTQYFGPGTRLTVL.

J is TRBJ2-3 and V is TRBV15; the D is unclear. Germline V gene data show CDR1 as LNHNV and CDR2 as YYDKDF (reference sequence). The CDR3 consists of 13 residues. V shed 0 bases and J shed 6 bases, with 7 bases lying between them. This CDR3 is CATSRDPGDTQYF. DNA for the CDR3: TGTGCCACCAGCAGAGATCCCGGGGATACGCAGTATTTT.

The CDR3 loop is CASSVEGIHSPLHF. Here the CDR3 DNA reads TGTGCCAGCAGCGTAGAGGGGATACACTCACCCCTCCACTTT. The chain links TRBV9 to TRBJ1-6, with a possible D match to TRBD1 (5 bases). Trimming took off 0 bases at V and 10 bases at J, with 11 bases between the two ends. The CDR3 covers 14 residues. Germline assignment: CDR1 SGDLS and CDR2 YYNGEE. The full variable domain, rest sourced from reference TRBV9 and TRBJ1-6, is DSGVTQTPKHLITATGQRVTLRCSPRSGDLSVYWYQQSLDQGLQFLIQYYNGEERAKGNILERFSAQQFPDLHSELNLSSLELGDSALYFCASSVEGIHSPLHFGNGTRLTVT.

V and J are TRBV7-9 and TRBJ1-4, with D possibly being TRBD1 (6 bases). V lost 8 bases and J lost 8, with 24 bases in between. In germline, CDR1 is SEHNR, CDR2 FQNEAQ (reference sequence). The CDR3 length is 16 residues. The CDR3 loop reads CASHSWGQRGEEKLFF. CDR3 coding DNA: TGTGCCAGCCACTCGTGGGGGCAGCGGGGTGAGGAAAAACTGTTTTTT.

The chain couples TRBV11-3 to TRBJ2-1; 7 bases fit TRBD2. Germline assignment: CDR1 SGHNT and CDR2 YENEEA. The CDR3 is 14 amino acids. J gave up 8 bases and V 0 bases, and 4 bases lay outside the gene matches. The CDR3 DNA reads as TGTGCCAGCAGCTTAGACGGACTAGGATATGAGCAGTTCTTC. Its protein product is CASSLDGLGYEQFF.